This T cell receptor beta chain was retrieved from a study of identical twins. The study, taken as a whole, reports: Conclusions rested on cross-sectional statistics rather than following the same donors. Abundant beta clonotypes from cord blood had fewer insertions, unlike memory repertoires, which showed none. Twin pairs' shared out-of-frame alpha sequences were enriched in low generation probability.

CDR1 is SGDLS and CDR2 is YYNGEE in the germline V gene. Between the trimmed V and J ends, which lost 3 bases and 7 bases, there was a span of 20 bases. This CDR3 has 16 residues. Turning to this clonotype: Its cognate antigen is unknown.

Template switching (which added a universal primer site) was used, and cDNA carried unique molecular identifiers. TCRdb processed the 5' RACE reads anew with MiXCR; each CDR3 protein has one entry. Among 1.5 million or so distinct CDR3 sequences listed, around 33% were seen once. This clonotype originated in a newborn girl in good health. V and J are TRBV9 and TRBJ2-1, with a possible D match to TRBD1 (5 bases). The sample taken for sequencing was cord blood. The chain's CDR3 is CASSARSGWPRNEQFF. In DNA, the CDR3 is TGTGCCAGCAGCGCTCGATCAGGGTGGCCACGGAATGAGCAGTTCTTC.